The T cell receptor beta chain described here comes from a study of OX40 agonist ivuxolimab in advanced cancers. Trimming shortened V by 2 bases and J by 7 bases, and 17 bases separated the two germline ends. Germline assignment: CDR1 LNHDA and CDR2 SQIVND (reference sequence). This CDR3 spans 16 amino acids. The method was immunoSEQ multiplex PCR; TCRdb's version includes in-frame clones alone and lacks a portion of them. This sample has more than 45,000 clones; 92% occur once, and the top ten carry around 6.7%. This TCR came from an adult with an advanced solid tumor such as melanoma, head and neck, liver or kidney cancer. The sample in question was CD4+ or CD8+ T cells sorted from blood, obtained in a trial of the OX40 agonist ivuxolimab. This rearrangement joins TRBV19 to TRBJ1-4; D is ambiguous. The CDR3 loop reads CASSIRASRDGEKLFF. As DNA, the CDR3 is TGTGCCAGTAGTATACGGGCCTCTAGGGATGGTGAAAAACTGTTTTTT.